The clone carrying this TCR beta chain was counted at least ten times. This sample stems from a study of T cells in Graves' hyperthyroidism and ophthalmopathy. Patients between 18 and 65 years old had hyperthyroidism, newly diagnosed and lasting under 2 months. Amplification of TCR beta CDR3 regions was performed using RNA transcripts as template. An initial round of RT-PCR targeting the TCR CDR3 relied on the HTBI primer set. One entry per CDR3 protein results from TCRdb running MiXCR on the multiplex PCR reads. The table shows 610,000 or so distinct CDR3 sequences, with 40% to 55% occurring only once. Germline values: CDR1 LNHNV, CDR2 YYDKDF (reference sequence). V gave up 0 bases and J gave up 1 base; unmatched junction bases: 5. The CDR3 spans 18 residues.

Sequencing was done on a sample of peripheral blood or thyroid tissue (not recorded which). The chain recombines TRBV15 with TRBJ1-5; 11 nucleotides agree with TRBD1. This TCR was recovered from a woman aged 18 to 35 with Graves' hyperthyroidism. The CDR3 sequence: CATSRDDRDRGSNQPQHF. The CDR3 bases are TGTGCCACCAGCAGAGACGACCGGGACAGGGGGAGCAATCAGCCCCAGCATTTT.